This T cell receptor (beta chain) derives from a study of immune cell composition in non-small cell lung cancer. Background on the study: Lung adenocarcinoma or squamous carcinoma made up most tumours.

Clones were sequenced by immunoSEQ multiplex PCR, and TCRdb holds only the in-frame ones, with some missing. The table records almost 3,000 clones, about 78% of them present only once. Input material: lung tumor tissue. This receptor was obtained from a human donor with non-small cell lung cancer.

The chain's CDR3 is CASSPPSGIGETQYF. The CDR3 DNA sequence: TGTGCCAGCAGCCCCCCTTCAGGGATCGGAGAGACCCAGTACTTC. The J gene is TRBJ2-5, the V gene TRBV5-6; the D gene is possibly TRBD1 (5 bases). There are 15 residues in the CDR3. From germline, CDR1 is SGHDT and CDR2 YYEEEE. V was pared by 4 bases and J by 4 bases, with 17 bases between.